The clone carrying this TCR beta chain appeared many times. The CDR3 is made up of 19 amino acids. Germline assignment: CDR1 DFQATT and CDR2 SNEGSKA (reference sequence). Between the trimmed V and J ends, which lost 0 bases and 0 bases, there was a span of 21 bases. TCRdb re-analysed the RT-PCR reads in MiXCR, keeping a single row per CDR3 protein. This sample has more than 550,000 distinct CDR3 sequences, with approximately 15% found just once. Sequenced sample: memory CD4+ T cells from blood. The chain couples TRBV20-1 to TRBJ2-1; a weak D match, TRBD1 (5 bases). This sequence originates from a female donor in good health, serving as a healthy control. The CDR3: CSARDIRWGVGSSYNEQFF. The CDR3 region has the DNA TGCAGTGCTAGAGATATACGGTGGGGCGTGGGAAGCTCCTACAATGAGCAGTTCTTC.